This T cell receptor beta chain derives from a study of blood T cell repertoires in COVID-19. Background on the study: PBMCs, B-cell-depleted T cells, or T cells were the source of the cDNA or gDNA that made up the material.

Germline V gives CDR1 MNHNS, CDR2 SASEGT. This CDR3 contains 16 residues. J lost 2 bases, V lost 3 bases, and 0 bases had no gene match. Repertoires were generated with immunoSEQ multiplex PCR, while TCRdb's copy carries only in-frame clones and drops some. This table holds under 100,000 clones, around four fifths found once. What was sequenced was peripheral blood. J is TRBJ2-5 and V is TRBV6-1; 16 bases agree with TRBD2. This receptor was identified in a human donor in a cohort sampled during active COVID-19. The CDR3 is CASSEGLAGGQETQYF. For the CDR3, the DNA is TGTGCCAGCAGTGAGGGACTAGCGGGGGGGCAAGAGACCCAGTACTTC.